This T cell receptor beta chain was documented in a study of cytomegalovirus exposure and HLA in healthy donors. 60 Vbeta and 13 Jbeta primers were used in PCR. Assay: immunoSEQ multiplex PCR; the TCRdb copy retains only in-frame clones and omits some. The data hold roughly 180,000 clones, with 75% to 85% observed a single time. Study-wide results and limits: The presence/absence work took it that sequencing depth was about the same across donors.

The CDR3 totals 18 residues. With 0 bases clipped from V and 0 bases from J, the junction kept 6 bases outside the gene matches. Per the germline V gene, CDR1 is SGHDT and CDR2 is YYEEEE. Points on this clone: Its cognate antigen is unknown.

The TCR comes from a woman in her twenties or thirties in good health and CMV-seropositive. The genes are TRBV5-6 and TRBJ2-3; 11 bases match TRBD2. The source material was PBMCs. In DNA form, the CDR3 reads TGTGCCAGCAGCTTGGCCGGGACTAGCGGAACTAGCACAGATACGCAGTATTTT. This sequence encodes CASSLAGTSGTSTDTQYF.